The 10 T cell receptor beta chains given below trace back to one sample, sequenced in a study of blood T cell repertoires in COVID-19. Some clones are missing from TCRdb's copy, which holds only in-frame ones; the method was immunoSEQ multiplex PCR. The sample carries around 46,000 clones, about 86% recorded once. The sequencing sample was made of PBMCs or T cells enriched from blood (not recorded which). These receptor sequences come from a woman aged 45-60 years who had recovered from COVID-19.

This chain uses TRBV2 with TRBJ1-6; maybe TRBD1 (6 bases). Germline values: CDR1 SNHLY, CDR2 FYNNEI. The V gene lost 7 bases and the J gene lost 4 bases, with 14 bases spanning the gap. CDR3 length: 15 amino acids. The CDR3 loop reads CASIGQTAYNSPLHF. CDR3 in DNA: TGTGCCAGCATTGGACAGACGGCATATAATTCACCCCTCCACTTT.

The chain recombines TRBV7-3 with TRBJ2-7; D gene unclear. V was clipped by 5 bases and J by 2 bases, with 16 bases between them. Germline CDR1 and CDR2: SGHTA and FQGTGA. This CDR3 has 15 residues. CDR3 DNA sequence: TGTGCCAGCAGCCAATATACGCAGTCCCCCTACGAGCAGTACTTC. Its translation: CASSQYTQSPYEQYF.

Only a few counts were recorded for this clone. The chain recombines TRBV10-1 with TRBJ1-1, with D maybe TRBD1 (5 bases). CDR1 WNHNN and CDR2 SYGVQD come from the germline V gene (reference sequence). The CDR3 contains 13 residues. With 4 bases removed from V and 1 base from J, the gap between germline ends came to 7 bases. The CDR3 bases are TGCGCCAGCAGTGGACAGAAGAACACTGAAGCTTTCTTT. The encoded protein is CASSGQKNTEAFF.

The genes are TRBV23-1 and TRBJ1-1; 7 bases fit TRBD1. TRBV23-1 is noted as an ORF with a role that remains uncertain. V dropped 4 bases and J dropped 0; count of bases not matched to a gene: 5. The CDR3 sequence is 15 residues long. CDR3 in amino acids: CASSPKGQLNTEAFF. CDR3 nucleotides: TGCGCCAGCAGTCCAAAGGGACAGTTGAACACTGAAGCTTTCTTT.

The V and J genes are TRBV4-2 and TRBJ2-2; D is ambiguous. This CDR3 has 15 residues. CDR1 is LGHNA, CDR2 YNFKEQ, per germline. The V end was cut by 4 bases, the J end by 0 bases, with 9 bases between. The chain's CDR3 is CASSPETANTGELFF. CDR3 in DNA: TGTGCCAGCAGCCCGGAGACCGCGAACACCGGGGAGCTGTTTTTT.

A note on this clone: At one end the junction does not follow the germline gene, possibly because of a read error. The chain joins TRBV12-3 or TRBV12-4 to TRBJ2-3, with 13 bases that match TRBD2. This CDR3 is 13 amino acids long. The CDR3 sequence: CASSLVGTSGVHF. CDR3 in DNA: TGTGCCAGCAGTTTAGTTGGGACTAGCGGGGTCCATTTT.

The V and J genes are TRBV9 and TRBJ2-1, with TRBD1 matching over 7 bases. V lost 0 bases to trimming and J lost 1 base; unmatched junction nucleotides: 1. The CDR3 extends over 15 amino acids. Germline loops: CDR1 SGDLS, CDR2 YYNGEE. The CDR3 loop reads CASSVVTGSYNEQFF. The CDR3 coding sequence is TGTGCCAGCAGCGTAGTGACAGGGTCCTACAATGAGCAGTTCTTC. Full variable domain (remainder filled in from reference TRBV9 and TRBJ2-1): DSGVTQTPKHLITATGQRVTLRCSPRSGDLSVYWYQQSLDQGLQFLIQYYNGEERAKGNILERFSAQQFPDLHSELNLSSLELGDSALYFCASSVVTGSYNEQFFGPGTRLTVL.

The CDR3 sequence is CASSVLRVQNTEAFF. The DNA of the CDR3 is TGTGCCAGCAGCGTCCTCAGGGTCCAGAACACTGAAGCTTTCTTT. The chain employs TRBV7-6 and TRBJ1-1; D might be TRBD1 (5 bases). Germline CDR1 reads SGHVS; CDR2 reads FNYEAQ. With 5 bases removed from V and 1 base from J, the gap between germline ends came to 14 bases. The CDR3 spans 15 residues.

This chain joins TRBV15 and TRBJ2-1; 8 nucleotides align to TRBD1. The CDR3 consists of 14 residues. V gave up 2 bases and J gave up 8 bases; unmatched junction bases: 5. Germline CDR1 reads LNHNV; CDR2 reads YYDKDF (reference sequence). The CDR3 region has the DNA TGTGCCACCAGCAGAAGGACAGGGAGCGATGAGCAGTTCTTC. Translation gives CATSRRTGSDEQFF.

The gene calls are TRBV7-9 and TRBJ2-7, with 10 bases fitting TRBD1. This CDR3 contains 15 residues. V lost 5 bases, J lost 3 bases, and 7 bases stayed unmatched. Germline V gene sequence: CDR1 SEHNR, CDR2 FQNEAQ (reference sequence). This CDR3 reads CASSPRTGGGYEQYF. The CDR3 coding sequence is TGTGCCAGCAGCCCCCGGACAGGGGGAGGCTACGAGCAGTACTTC. The whole variable domain, filled in from reference TRBV7-9 and TRBJ2-7, reads DTGVSQNPRHKITKRGQNVTFRCDPISEHNRLYWYRQTLGQGPEFLTYFQNEAQLEKSRLLSDRFSAERPKGSFSTLEIQRTEQGDSAMYLCASSPRTGGGYEQYFGPGTRLTVT.